This TCR beta chain is drawn from a study of T-cell memory formation after mild COVID-19. Remarks on this clonotype: Its antigen is still unknown.

Study observations and caveats: Among contracting clones, CD4+ were mainly CM/EM and CD8+ enriched in EMRA. CD4/CD8 balance held among clones contracting day 15 to 85, and later expanders leaned CD4+. Proof of SARS-CoV-2 specificity was absent for the second-wave clones that crested on day 37. Memory sampled before infection contained some responding clones, suggesting cross-reactive memory joined.

Trimming removed 4 bases from V and 1 base from J; junction bases left unmatched: 5. CDR3 length: 15 amino acids. Germline values: CDR1 LGHNA, CDR2 YSLEER. TCRdb analysed the 5' RACE reads with MiXCR anew, one entry per CDR3 protein. The sample lists some 82,000 distinct CDR3 sequences, more than 10% occurring once. The sample was PBMCs or a T cell subset sorted from them (not recorded which). The chain recombines TRBV4-3 with TRBJ2-3, with TRBD2 matching 7 bases. The receptor comes from a man in his late teens or twenties who had mild COVID-19 (a few samples of this study predate the infection). Cell type and time point are not known. The CDR3, as DNA: TGCGCCAGCAGCCCTTCCCTAGCGGGCACAGATACGCAGTATTTT. As protein: CASSPSLAGTDTQYF.